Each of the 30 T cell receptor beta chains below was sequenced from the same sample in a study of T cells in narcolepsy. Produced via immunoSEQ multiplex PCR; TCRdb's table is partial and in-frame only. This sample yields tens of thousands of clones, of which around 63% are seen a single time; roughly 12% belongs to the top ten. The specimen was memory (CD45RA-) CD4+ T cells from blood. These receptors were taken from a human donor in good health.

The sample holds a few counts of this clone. The CDR3 is CASTPWGEGTDTQYF. DNA for the CDR3: TGTGCCAGCACCCCATGGGGTGAGGGAACAGATACGCAGTATTTT. The V and J genes are TRBV27 and TRBJ2-3, with TRBD2 as a possible D gene (5 bases). Trimming took 7 bases from V and 3 from J, leaving 17 bases between them. Germline CDR1 and CDR2: MNHEY and SMNVEV (reference sequence). The CDR3 consists of 15 residues.

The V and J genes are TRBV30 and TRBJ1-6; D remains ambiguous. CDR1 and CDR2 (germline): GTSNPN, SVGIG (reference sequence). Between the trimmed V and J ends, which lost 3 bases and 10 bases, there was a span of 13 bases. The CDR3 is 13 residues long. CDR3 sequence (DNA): TGTGCCTGGAGCCTATTAAAGGGATCACCCCTCCACTTT. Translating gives CAWSLLKGSPLHF.

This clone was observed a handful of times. The CDR3 sequence: CASSEQVNTEAFF. The DNA for the CDR3 is TGCGCCAGCAGTGAGCAGGTAAACACTGAAGCTTTCTTT. The chain employs TRBV10-1 and TRBJ1-1; D not resolved. Trimming left V 2 bases short and J 2 bases short, with 6 bases between. Per germline, CDR1 WNHNN and CDR2 SYGVQD (reference sequence). This CDR3 has 13 residues.

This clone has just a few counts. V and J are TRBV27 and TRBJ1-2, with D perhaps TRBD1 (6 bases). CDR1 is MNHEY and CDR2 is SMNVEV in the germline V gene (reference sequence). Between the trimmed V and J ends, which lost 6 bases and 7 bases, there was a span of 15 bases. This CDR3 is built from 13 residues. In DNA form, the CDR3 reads TGTGCCAGCAGCTTCCGAAACAGGGCTGGCTACACCTTC. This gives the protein CASSFRNRAGYTF.

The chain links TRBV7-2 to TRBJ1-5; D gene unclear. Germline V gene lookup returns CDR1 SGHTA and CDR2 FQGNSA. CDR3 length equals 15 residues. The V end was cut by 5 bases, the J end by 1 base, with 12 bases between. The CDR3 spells CASSPKTDSNQPQHF. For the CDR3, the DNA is TGTGCCAGCAGCCCGAAGACGGACAGCAATCAGCCCCAGCATTTT.

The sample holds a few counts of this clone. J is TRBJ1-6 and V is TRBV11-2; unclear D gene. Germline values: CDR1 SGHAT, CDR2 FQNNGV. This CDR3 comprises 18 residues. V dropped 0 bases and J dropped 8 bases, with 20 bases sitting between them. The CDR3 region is CASSLDWVGGRTDSPLHF. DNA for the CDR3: TGTGCCAGCAGCTTAGATTGGGTTGGTGGGAGAACGGATTCACCCCTCCACTTT.

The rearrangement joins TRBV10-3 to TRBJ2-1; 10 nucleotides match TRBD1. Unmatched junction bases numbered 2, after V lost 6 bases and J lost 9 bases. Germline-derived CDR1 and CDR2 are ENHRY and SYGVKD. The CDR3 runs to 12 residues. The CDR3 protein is CAISRDRGEQFF. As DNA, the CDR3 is TGTGCCATCAGCCGGGACAGGGGTGAGCAGTTCTTC.

CDR3 amino acids: CASSLGVMGTDTQYF. CDR3 DNA sequence: TGTGCCAGCAGTTTAGGGGTAATGGGCACAGATACGCAGTATTTT. V and J are TRBV28 and TRBJ2-3; no reliable D call. The CDR3 is made up of 15 amino acids. The V end lost 2 bases, the J end lost 1 base, and 10 bases lay between the germline ends. Germline V gene lookup returns CDR1 MDHEN and CDR2 SYDVKM.

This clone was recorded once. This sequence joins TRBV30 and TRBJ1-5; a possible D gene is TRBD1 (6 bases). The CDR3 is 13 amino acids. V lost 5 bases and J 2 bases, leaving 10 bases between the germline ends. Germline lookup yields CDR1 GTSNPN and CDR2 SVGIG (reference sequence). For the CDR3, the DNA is TGTGCCTGGGGTGAGGGGGGCAATCAGCCCCAGCATTTT. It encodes CAWGEGGNQPQHF.

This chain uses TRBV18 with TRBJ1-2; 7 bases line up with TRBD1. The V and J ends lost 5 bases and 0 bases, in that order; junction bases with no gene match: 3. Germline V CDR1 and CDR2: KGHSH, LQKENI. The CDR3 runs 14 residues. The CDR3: CASSGDRSNYGYTF. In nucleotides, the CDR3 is TGTGCCAGCTCAGGGGACAGATCTAACTATGGCTACACCTTC. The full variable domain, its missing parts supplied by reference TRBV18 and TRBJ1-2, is NAGVMQNPRHLVRRRGQEARLRCSPMKGHSHVYWYRQLPEEGLKFMVYLQKENIIDESGMPKERFSAEFPKEGPSILRIQQVVRGDSAAYFCASSGDRSNYGYTFGSGTRLTVV.

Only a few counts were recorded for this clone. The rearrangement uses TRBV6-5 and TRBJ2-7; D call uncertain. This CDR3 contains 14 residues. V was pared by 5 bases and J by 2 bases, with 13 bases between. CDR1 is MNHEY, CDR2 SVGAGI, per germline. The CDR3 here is CASSEEGPTYEQYF. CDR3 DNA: TGTGCCAGCAGTGAGGAAGGCCCGACCTACGAGCAGTACTTC.

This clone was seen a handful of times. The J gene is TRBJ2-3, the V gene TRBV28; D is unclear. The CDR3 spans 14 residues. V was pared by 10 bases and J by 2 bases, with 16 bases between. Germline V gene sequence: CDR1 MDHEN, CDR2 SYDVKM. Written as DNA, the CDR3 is TGTGCCACTCAACTTGCCGGGCCCACAGATACGCAGTATTTT. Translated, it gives CATQLAGPTDTQYF.

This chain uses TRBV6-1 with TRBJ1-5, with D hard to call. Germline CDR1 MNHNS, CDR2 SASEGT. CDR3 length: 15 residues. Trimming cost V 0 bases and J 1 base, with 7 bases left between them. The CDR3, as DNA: TGTGCCAGCAGTGAAGCCATGGGAAGCAATCAGCCCCAGCATTTT. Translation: CASSEAMGSNQPQHF.

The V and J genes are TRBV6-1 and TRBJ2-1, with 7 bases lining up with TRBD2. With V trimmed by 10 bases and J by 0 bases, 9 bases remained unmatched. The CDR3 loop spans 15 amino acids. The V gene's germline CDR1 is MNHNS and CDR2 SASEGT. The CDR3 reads CATSERGTSYNEQFF. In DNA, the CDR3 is TGTGCCACCTCCGAGCGGGGTACCTCCTACAATGAGCAGTTCTTC.

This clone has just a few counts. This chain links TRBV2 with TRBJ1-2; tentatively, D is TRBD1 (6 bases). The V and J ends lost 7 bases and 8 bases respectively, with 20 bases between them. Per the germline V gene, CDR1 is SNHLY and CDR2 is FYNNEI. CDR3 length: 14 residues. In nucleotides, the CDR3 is TGTGCCAGCAAGGAACAGGGCCCCACACCCGGCTACACCTTC. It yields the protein CASKEQGPTPGYTF.

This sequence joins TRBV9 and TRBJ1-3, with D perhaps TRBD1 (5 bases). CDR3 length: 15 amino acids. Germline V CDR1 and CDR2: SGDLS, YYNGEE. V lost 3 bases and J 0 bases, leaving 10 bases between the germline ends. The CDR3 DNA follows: TGTGCCAGCAGCGGGACCCAGGGCTCTGGAAACACCATATATTTT. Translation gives CASSGTQGSGNTIYF.

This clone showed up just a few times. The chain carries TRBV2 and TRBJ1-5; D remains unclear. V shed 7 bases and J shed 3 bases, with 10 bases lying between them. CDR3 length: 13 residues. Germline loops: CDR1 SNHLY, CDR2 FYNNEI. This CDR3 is CASTSELNQPQHF. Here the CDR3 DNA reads TGTGCCAGCACGAGCGAACTCAATCAGCCCCAGCATTTT.

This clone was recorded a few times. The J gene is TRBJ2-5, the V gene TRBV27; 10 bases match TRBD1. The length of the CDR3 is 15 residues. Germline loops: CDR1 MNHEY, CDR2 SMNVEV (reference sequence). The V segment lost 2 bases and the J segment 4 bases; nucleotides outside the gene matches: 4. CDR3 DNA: TGTGCCAGCAGTTTAGGAGACAGGGGGCGAGAGACCCAGTACTTC. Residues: CASSLGDRGRETQYF.

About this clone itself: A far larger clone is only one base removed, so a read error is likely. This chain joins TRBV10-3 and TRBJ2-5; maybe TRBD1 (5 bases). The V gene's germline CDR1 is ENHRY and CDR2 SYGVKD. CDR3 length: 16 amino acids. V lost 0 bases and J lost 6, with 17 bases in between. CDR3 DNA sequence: TGTGCCATCAGTGAGTCGATCGACAGAACTCGGAAGACCCAGTACTTC. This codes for CAISESIDRTRKTQYF.

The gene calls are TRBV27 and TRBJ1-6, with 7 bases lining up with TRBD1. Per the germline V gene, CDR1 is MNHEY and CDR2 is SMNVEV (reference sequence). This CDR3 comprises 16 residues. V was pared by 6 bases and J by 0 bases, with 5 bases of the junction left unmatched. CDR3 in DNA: TGTGCCAGCAGCAAGACAGGGAGCTCCTATAATTCACCCCTCCACTTT. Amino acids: CASSKTGSSYNSPLHF.

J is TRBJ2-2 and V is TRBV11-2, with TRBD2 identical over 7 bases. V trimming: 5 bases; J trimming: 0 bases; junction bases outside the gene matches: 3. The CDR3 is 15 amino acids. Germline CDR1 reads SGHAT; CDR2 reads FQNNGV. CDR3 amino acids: CASSALAANTGELFF. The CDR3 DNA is TGTGCCAGCAGCGCCCTAGCGGCGAACACCGGGGAGCTGTTTTTT.

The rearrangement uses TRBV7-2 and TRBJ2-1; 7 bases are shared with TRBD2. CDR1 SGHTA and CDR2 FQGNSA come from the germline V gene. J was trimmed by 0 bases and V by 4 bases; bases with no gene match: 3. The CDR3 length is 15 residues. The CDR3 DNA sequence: TGTGCCAGCAGCTCGACGGGAGGCTCCTACAATGAGCAGTTCTTC. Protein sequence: CASSSTGGSYNEQFF.

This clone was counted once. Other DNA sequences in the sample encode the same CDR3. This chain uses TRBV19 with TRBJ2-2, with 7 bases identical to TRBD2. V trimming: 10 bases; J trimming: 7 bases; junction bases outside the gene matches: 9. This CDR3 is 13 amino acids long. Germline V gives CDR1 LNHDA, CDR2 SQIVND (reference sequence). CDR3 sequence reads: CATERGPGGELFF. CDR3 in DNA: TGTGCCACAGAGCGGGGTCCGGGCGGGGAGCTGTTTTTT.

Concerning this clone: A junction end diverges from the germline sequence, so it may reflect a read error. The CDR3 region has the DNA TGCGCCAGTAGTCTAGGTATGAACACTGAAGCTTTCTTT. This sequence encodes CASSLGMNTEAFF. This chain links TRBV23-1 with TRBJ1-1; D gene ambiguous. TRBV23-1 is an ORF, and what it does is uncertain. This CDR3 is 13 amino acids long.

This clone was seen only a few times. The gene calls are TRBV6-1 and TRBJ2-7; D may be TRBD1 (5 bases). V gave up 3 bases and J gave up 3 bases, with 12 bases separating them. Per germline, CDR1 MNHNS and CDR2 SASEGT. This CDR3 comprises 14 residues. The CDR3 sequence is CASSEGPDGYEQYF. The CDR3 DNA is TGTGCCAGCAGTGAGGGGCCGGACGGCTACGAGCAGTACTTC.

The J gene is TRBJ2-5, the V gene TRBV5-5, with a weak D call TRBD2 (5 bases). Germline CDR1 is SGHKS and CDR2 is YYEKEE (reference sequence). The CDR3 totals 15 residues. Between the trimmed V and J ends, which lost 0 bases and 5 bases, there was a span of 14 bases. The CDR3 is CASSLVPAGQETQYF. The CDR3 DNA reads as TGTGCCAGCAGCTTGGTCCCTGCGGGTCAGGAGACCCAGTACTTC. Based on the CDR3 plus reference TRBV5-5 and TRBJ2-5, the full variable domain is DAGVTQSPTHLIKTRGQQVTLRCSPISGHKSVSWYQQVLGQGPQFIFQYYEKEERGRGNFPDRFSARQFPNYSSELNVNALLLGDSALYLCASSLVPAGQETQYFGPGTRLLVL.

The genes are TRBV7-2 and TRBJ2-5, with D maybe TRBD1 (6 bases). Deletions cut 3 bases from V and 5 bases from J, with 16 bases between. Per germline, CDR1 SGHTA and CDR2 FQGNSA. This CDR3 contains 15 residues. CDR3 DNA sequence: TGTGCCAGCAGCTTCATCTTTCACAGGGAGGAGACCCAGTACTTC. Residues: CASSFIFHREETQYF. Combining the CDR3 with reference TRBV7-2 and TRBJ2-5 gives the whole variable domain GAGVSQSPSNKVTEKGKDVELRCDPISGHTALYWYRQSLGQGLEFLIYFQGNSAPDKSGLPSDRFSAERTGGSVSTLTIQRTQQEDSAVYLCASSFIFHREETQYFGPGTRLLVL.

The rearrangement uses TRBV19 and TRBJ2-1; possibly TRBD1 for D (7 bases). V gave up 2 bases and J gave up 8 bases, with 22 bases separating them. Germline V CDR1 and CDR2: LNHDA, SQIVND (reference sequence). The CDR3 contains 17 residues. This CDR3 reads CASSIWLQGVGGHEQFF. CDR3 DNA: TGTGCCAGTAGTATATGGCTTCAGGGGGTCGGAGGGCATGAGCAGTTCTTC.

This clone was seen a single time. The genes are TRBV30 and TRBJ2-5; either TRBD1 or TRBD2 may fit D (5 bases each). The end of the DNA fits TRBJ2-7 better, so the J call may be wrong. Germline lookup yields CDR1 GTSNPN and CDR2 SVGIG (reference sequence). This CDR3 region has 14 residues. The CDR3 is CAWSAPGRSYEQYF. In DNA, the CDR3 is TGTGCCTGGAGTGCGCCGGGACGCAGCTACGAGCAGTACTTC.

The CDR3 nucleotides are TGTGCCAGCTCACCCTTAGCGGGGGAGAACACCGGGGAGCTGTTTTTT. Encoded protein: CASSPLAGENTGELFF. The rearrangement links TRBV18 to TRBJ2-2, with 9 bases that match TRBD2. Looked up from germline, CDR1 is KGHSH and CDR2 is LQKENI. CDR3 length: 16 amino acids. The junction had 3 bases not matched to a gene; V was cut back by 3 bases and J by 1 base.